The rows below give T cell receptor beta chains drawn from one sample of a study of radiation and T cells in renal cell carcinoma. Profiling relied on immunoSEQ multiplex PCR, and the TCRdb table lists in-frame clones only, not all of them. The table records about 90,000 clones, around 84% of them present only once. Sequences were derived from blood, sampled from a patient whose treatment included radiotherapy and nephrectomy. These receptors were collected from a man in his sixties with renal cell carcinoma. The CDR3 runs from the conserved cysteine through the conserved F or W. D genes are given only for firm matches. Where a row states a size, it is once, few, many or the class of an expanded clone; other rows omit it.

size: few
V: TRBV29-1
D: -
J: TRBJ2-5
CDR3: CSVAQETQYF
DNA: TGCAGCGTTGCCCAGGAGACCCAGTACTTC

size: -
V: TRBV4-2
D: TRBD2
J: TRBJ2-1
CDR3: CASSQGGTSGTQYEQFF
DNA: TGTGCCAGCAGCCAAGGTGGGACTAGCGGGACACAGTATGAGCAGTTCTTC

size: -
V: TRBV6-1
D: -
J: TRBJ2-1
CDR3: CASSEVGVEFF
DNA: TGTGCCAGCAGTGAAGTGGGGGTTGAGTTCTTC

size: -
V: TRBV5-6
D: -
J: TRBJ1-1
CDR3: CASRLGVRTEAFF
DNA: TGTGCCAGCCGGTTAGGGGTGCGGACTGAAGCTTTCTTT

size: few
V: TRBV2
D: -
J: TRBJ1-3
CDR3: CASSVLSGVRSSGNTIYF
DNA: TGTGCCAGCAGTGTATTATCGGGTGTCAGATCCTCTGGAAACACCATATATTTT

size: -
V: TRBV5-1
D: -
J: TRBJ2-6
CDR3: CASTSGAAGANVLTF
DNA: TGCGCCAGCACCTCGGGGGCTGCTGGGGCCAACGTCCTGACTTTC

size: -
V: TRBV7-3
D: -
J: TRBJ1-5
CDR3: CAIKGGLKWCQPQHF
DNA: TGTGCCATCAAGGGGGGGCTCAAGTGGTGTCAGCCCCAGCATTTT

size: -
V: TRBV4-1
D: TRBD2
J: TRBJ2-7
CDR3: CASSQVGTSGSRAYEQYF
DNA: TGCGCCAGCAGCCAAGTCGGGACTAGCGGGAGTAGGGCTTACGAGCAGTACTTC

size: once
V: TRBV7-3
D: -
J: TRBJ2-1
CDR3: CASSRGSSYNEQFF
DNA: TGTGCCAGCAGCAGGGGAAGCTCCTACAATGAGCAGTTCTTC

size: -
V: TRBV6-6
D: -
J: TRBJ2-7
CDR3: CASSPLGYEQYF
DNA: TGTGCCAGCAGTCCCCTGGGCTACGAGCAGTACTTC

size: -
V: TRBV11-1
D: -
J: TRBJ2-7
CDR3: CASSLTTTYEQYF
DNA: TGTGCCAGCAGCTTAACAACCACCTACGAGCAGTACTTC

size: -
V: TRBV19
D: -
J: TRBJ2-7
CDR3: CASSIQGTRATYEQYF
DNA: TGTGCCAGTAGTATACAGGGGACCAGAGCCACCTACGAGCAGTACTTC

size: -
V: TRBV28
D: -
J: TRBJ2-6
CDR3: CASSLSSGANVLTF
DNA: TGTGCCAGCTCCCTCAGCTCTGGGGCCAACGTCCTGACTTTC

size: -
V: TRBV13
D: TRBD2
J: TRBJ2-5
CDR3: CASSLEREDQPQYF
DNA: TGTGCCAGCAGCTTAGAGCGGGAGGACCAGCCCCAGTACTTC

size: few
V: TRBV13
D: -
J: TRBJ2-5
CDR3: CASSPTGQAPQETQYF
DNA: TGTGCCAGCAGCCCGACGGGCCAGGCCCCCCAAGAGACCCAGTACTTC

size: -
V: TRBV2
D: -
J: TRBJ2-6
CDR3: CASKGSLSTGANVLTF
DNA: TGTGCCAGCAAAGGTTCGCTCTCAACTGGGGCCAACGTCCTGACTTTC

size: -
V: TRBV4-1
D: TRBD1
J: TRBJ1-5
CDR3: CASSQPRQGASQPQHF
DNA: TGCGCCAGCAGCCAACCCAGACAGGGAGCGAGTCAGCCCCAGCATTTT

size: -
V: TRBV19
D: TRBD2
J: TRBJ2-3
CDR3: CASSIPGGSYTDTQYF
DNA: TGTGCCAGTAGTATCCCGGGCGGGAGCTACACAGATACGCAGTATTTT

size: few
V: TRBV6-5
D: -
J: TRBJ2-2
CDR3: CASGRGENTGELFF
DNA: TGTGCCAGCGGCCGGGGAGAGAACACCGGGGAGCTGTTTTTT

size: -
V: TRBV7-6
D: TRBD2
J: TRBJ2-7
CDR3: CASSLRTSGIQYEQYF
DNA: TGTGCCAGCAGCCTCCGGACTAGCGGGATACAGTACGAGCAGTACTTC

size: -
V: TRBV2
D: -
J: TRBJ1-6
CDR3: CASNRVGSPLHF
DNA: TGTGCCAGCAACCGGGTGGGTTCACCCCTCCACTTT

size: -
V: TRBV29-1
D: -
J: TRBJ2-7
CDR3: CSVEMGSAEQYF
DNA: TGCAGCGTTGAAATGGGCTCGGCCGAGCAGTACTTC

size: -
V: TRBV29-1
D: -
J: TRBJ2-3
CDR3: CSGDGPFTDTQYF
DNA: TGCAGCGGTGATGGTCCATTCACAGATACGCAGTATTTT

size: -
V: TRBV4-2
D: -
J: TRBJ2-3
CDR3: CASSQDGLFTDTQYF
DNA: TGTGCCAGCAGCCAAGATGGACTTTTCACAGATACGCAGTATTTT

size: -
V: TRBV27
D: -
J: TRBJ2-3
CDR3: CASSLADYTDTQYF
DNA: TGTGCCAGCAGTTTAGCGGATTACACAGATACGCAGTATTTT

size: few
V: TRBV7-2
D: -
J: TRBJ1-2
CDR3: CASSTGTPRGKGYTF
DNA: TGTGCCAGCAGCACCGGGACACCAAGGGGGAAGGGCTACACCTTC

size: -
V: TRBV5-4
D: TRBD2
J: TRBJ2-5
CDR3: CASSRPSGRGETQYF
DNA: TGTGCCAGCAGCCGCCCTAGCGGGAGGGGTGAGACCCAGTACTTC

size: -
V: TRBV11-2
D: TRBD1
J: TRBJ2-7
CDR3: CASSLEHRGRYEQYF
DNA: TGTGCCAGCAGCTTAGAGCACAGGGGGCGCTACGAGCAGTACTTC

size: -
V: TRBV2
D: -
J: TRBJ2-3
CDR3: CASGAPVGDTQYF
DNA: TGTGCCAGTGGGGCCCCTGTCGGCGATACGCAGTATTTT

size: -
V: TRBV27
D: TRBD2
J: TRBJ2-3
CDR3: CASRRVAGVSDTQYF
DNA: TGTGCCAGCAGGCGAGTAGCGGGAGTCTCCGATACGCAGTATTTT